One sample yielded the 26 T cell receptor beta chains listed below, sequenced in a study of human T cells and chemical hapten exposure. TCRdb reprocessed the RACE reads via MiXCR and lists one record per CDR3 protein. The table records a few hundred thousand distinct CDR3 sequences, over 5% of them present only once. Stated time point: pre-sensitization, week 0. Treatment indicated: therapeutic diphenylcyclopropenone sensitization with weekly scalp DPC. The sequenced sample was whole blood, obtained in connection with sensitization to the hapten diphenylcyclopropenone (DPC). The receptors derive from a woman younger than 30 with alopecia areata. Some clones in this sample may be carry-over from other donors' samples.

At least ten counts were recorded for this clonotype. The chain combines TRBV19 with TRBJ2-5; D perhaps matches TRBD2 (5 bases). There are 13 residues in the CDR3. CDR1 and CDR2 (germline): LNHDA, SQIVND (reference sequence). Trimming stripped 4 bases from V and 3 bases from J, with 9 bases between. The CDR3: CASSSGGEETQYF. The CDR3 DNA reads as TGTGCCAGTAGTAGCGGAGGAGAAGAGACCCAGTACTTC.

This clonotype has just a few counts. This rearrangement joins TRBV28 to TRBJ2-3; 7 bases line up with TRBD1. J was trimmed by 2 bases and V by 3 bases; bases with no gene match: 8. Germline CDR1 is MDHEN and CDR2 is SYDVKM. The CDR3 loop spans 16 amino acids. For the CDR3, the DNA is TGTGCCAGCAGTTTTAGAGGGGGCGGGCCCACAGATACGCAGTATTTT. The encoded protein is CASSFRGGGPTDTQYF.

CDR3 loop: CASSSTSANYGYTF. In DNA form, the CDR3 reads TGTGCCAGCAGTTCCACTTCAGCTAACTATGGCTACACCTTC. V gene TRBV6-6 combines with J gene TRBJ1-2; D is unresolved. Germline-derived CDR1 and CDR2 are MNHNY and SVGAGI (reference sequence). With 4 bases removed from V and 0 bases from J, the gap between germline ends came to 9 bases. This CDR3 spans 14 amino acids.

This chain uses TRBV5-1 with TRBJ2-3; TRBD2 agrees at 8 bases. The V and J ends lost 4 bases and 2 bases, in that order; junction bases with no gene match: 9. The CDR3 sequence is 16 residues long. CDR1 and CDR2 (germline): SGHRS, YFSETQ. The CDR3 bases are TGCGCCAGCAGCGCTAGTAGCGGGGCGACCACAGATACGCAGTATTTT. Translating gives CASSASSGATTDTQYF.

The chain combines TRBV5-6 with TRBJ2-7, with 8 bases identical to TRBD1. CDR1 and CDR2 (germline): SGHDT, YYEEEE. This CDR3 is built from 14 residues. Losses at the gene ends were 2 bases for V and 4 bases for J; bases not matched to a gene: 5. DNA of the CDR3: TGTGCCAGCAGCTTCGGGACAGGCCGTTACGAGCAGTACTTC. Its translation: CASSFGTGRYEQYF.

This clonotype was counted between two and nine times. The chain recombines TRBV6-5 with TRBJ2-1; no clear D gene. The CDR3 is 13 amino acids. Germline loops: CDR1 MNHEY, CDR2 SVGAGI. Trimming pared 2 bases from V and 6 bases from J, leaving 8 bases between. The CDR3 protein is CASSYKPFNEQFF. For the CDR3, the DNA is TGTGCCAGCAGTTACAAGCCTTTCAATGAGCAGTTCTTC.

Ten or more counts support this clonotype. The CDR3 protein is CASSLGTSSTEAFF. DNA of the CDR3: TGTGCCAGCAGCTTAGGAACCAGTTCCACTGAAGCTTTCTTT. This chain uses TRBV7-9 with TRBJ1-1; D remains unclear. Germline CDR1 is SEHNR and CDR2 is FQNEAQ (reference sequence). Between the trimmed V and J ends, which lost 1 base and 4 bases, there was a span of 10 bases. This CDR3 contains 14 residues.

The sample holds many counts of this clonotype. The V and J genes are TRBV18 and TRBJ1-6; 7 positions match TRBD1. V lost 4 bases and J lost 8; bases outside the gene matches: 8. CDR1 KGHSH and CDR2 LQKENI come from the germline V gene. The CDR3 extends over 15 amino acids. This chain's CDR3 is CASSQTSQGHSPLHF. DNA for the CDR3: TGTGCCAGCTCACAGACCTCACAGGGGCATTCACCCCTCCACTTT.

This clonotype was seen many times. The J gene is TRBJ1-1, the V gene TRBV5-5, with D uncertain. CDR1 SGHKS and CDR2 YYEKEE come from the germline V gene (reference sequence). The CDR3 has 15 residues. The germline V and J ends were trimmed by 0 bases and 4 bases, with 13 bases remaining between them. CDR3 sequence: CASSLVGRGGTEAFF. The CDR3 coding sequence is TGTGCCAGCAGCTTGGTTGGCCGAGGAGGCACTGAAGCTTTCTTT. Drawing the rest from reference TRBV5-5 and TRBJ1-1, the complete variable domain is DAGVTQSPTHLIKTRGQQVTLRCSPISGHKSVSWYQQVLGQGPQFIFQYYEKEERGRGNFPDRFSARQFPNYSSELNVNALLLGDSALYLCASSLVGRGGTEAFFGQGTRLTVV.

The rearrangement uses TRBV25-1 and TRBJ2-7; 7 positions match TRBD2. The germline V gene encodes CDR1 MGHDK and CDR2 SYGVNS. With 2 bases clipped from V and 2 bases from J, the junction kept 6 bases outside the gene matches. The CDR3 is 15 amino acids. The CDR3 bases are TGTGCCAGCAGTGAAGGGACTAAGGCGCCCTACGAGCAGTACTTC. It yields the protein CASSEGTKAPYEQYF.

The sample holds many counts of this clonotype. V is TRBV27 and J is TRBJ1-2; 8 nucleotides agree with TRBD1. From germline, CDR1 is MNHEY and CDR2 SMNVEV (reference sequence). With 8 bases clipped from V and 3 bases from J, the junction kept 5 bases outside the gene matches. This CDR3 has 13 amino acids. The CDR3 reads CASADRAHYGYTF. CDR3 sequence (DNA): TGTGCCAGCGCGGACAGGGCACACTATGGCTACACCTTC.

This clonotype has more than one count but fewer than ten. This chain connects TRBV7-2 to TRBJ2-3; tentatively, D is TRBD2 (7 bases). V gave up 0 bases and J gave up 0 bases, with 10 bases separating them. Germline lookup yields CDR1 SGHTA and CDR2 FQGNSA. CDR3 length: 16 amino acids. CDR3 loop: CASSLAAGASTDTQYF. The CDR3 coding sequence is TGTGCCAGCAGCTTAGCCGCGGGGGCAAGCACAGATACGCAGTATTTT. The full variable domain, its missing parts supplied by reference TRBV7-2 and TRBJ2-3, is GAGVSQSPSNKVTEKGKDVELRCDPISGHTALYWYRQSLGQGLEFLIYFQGNSAPDKSGLPSDRFSAERTGGSVSTLTIQRTQQEDSAVYLCASSLAAGASTDTQYFGPGTRLTVL.

This clonotype was detected ten times or more. The chain joins TRBV4-2 to TRBJ2-3; a possible D gene is TRBD2 (7 bases). The CDR3 sequence is 15 residues long. V dropped 4 bases and J dropped 6 bases, with 17 bases sitting between them. CDR1 LGHNA and CDR2 YNFKEQ come from the germline V gene. DNA of the CDR3: TGTGCCAGCAGCCCTGAACGTCGGGGGGCGGATACGCAGTATTTT. As protein: CASSPERRGADTQYF.

This chain links TRBV6-2 or TRBV6-3 with TRBJ1-2, with TRBD1 matching 9 bases. Germline V gives CDR1 MNHEY, CDR2 SVGEGT. CDR3 length equals 15 residues. The junction had 9 bases not matched to a gene; V was cut back by 2 bases and J by 8 bases. The CDR3 is CASSYGTGLLGGYTF. The CDR3 DNA reads as TGTGCCAGCAGTTACGGGACAGGGCTGCTGGGAGGCTACACCTTC.

This clonotype was seen a handful of times. This chain joins TRBV15 and TRBJ2-4; 8 nucleotides align to TRBD1. The CDR3 is made up of 17 amino acids. CDR1 LNHNV and CDR2 YYDKDF come from the germline V gene (reference sequence). V was clipped by 1 base and J by 4 bases; unmatched bases: 9. This CDR3 is CATSRGVLQGGKNIQYF. The CDR3 DNA reads as TGTGCCACCAGCAGAGGGGTCCTACAGGGGGGAAAAAACATTCAGTACTTC. Full variable domain (remainder filled in from reference TRBV15 and TRBJ2-4): DAMVIQNPRYQVTQFGKPVTLSCSQTLNHNVMYWYQQKSSQAPKLLFHYYDKDFNNEADTPDNFQSRRPNTSFCFLDIRSPGLGDTAMYLCATSRGVLQGGKNIQYFGAGTRLSVL.

This clonotype was found many times. V gene TRBV4-1 combines with J gene TRBJ2-7; D remains ambiguous. V was cut by 1 base and J by 0 bases, with 7 bases left in between. Germline CDR1 and CDR2: MGHRA and YSYEKL. The CDR3 length is 14 residues. This chain's CDR3 is CASSQGPSSYEQYF. The CDR3 nucleotides read TGCGCCAGCAGCCAAGGACCGAGCTCCTACGAGCAGTACTTC.

This clonotype was observed at least ten times. This chain connects TRBV18 to TRBJ2-7; D gene ambiguous. From germline, CDR1 is KGHSH and CDR2 LQKENI. The CDR3 length is 14 residues. V was trimmed by 2 bases and J by 1 base, leaving 9 bases between them. CDR3 bases: TGTGCCAGCTCACCAGGATCAGATTCCTACGAGCAGTACTTC. The encoded protein is CASSPGSDSYEQYF.

This clonotype was seen more than once but under ten times. The chain recombines TRBV6-5 with TRBJ2-5; possibly TRBD1 for D (6 bases). The CDR3 consists of 16 residues. Germline values: CDR1 MNHEY, CDR2 SVGAGI. Trimming removed 0 bases from V and 2 bases from J, with 13 bases in between. The chain's CDR3 is CASSYSIGQRQETQYF. Written as DNA, the CDR3 is TGTGCCAGCAGTTACTCTATCGGACAGAGACAAGAGACCCAGTACTTC.

This clonotype showed up many times. The chain links TRBV13 to TRBJ2-7; tentatively, D is TRBD2 (5 bases). Trimming took 4 bases from V and 4 from J, leaving 17 bases between them. Germline V gene sequence: CDR1 PRHDT, CDR2 FYEKMQ (reference sequence). There are 15 residues in the CDR3. Here the CDR3 reads CASSYSRRSLYEQYF. For the CDR3, the DNA is TGTGCCAGCAGCTACAGTAGGAGGAGTTTGTACGAGCAGTACTTC. The variable domain in full, completed from reference TRBV13 and TRBJ2-7, reads AAGVIQSPRHLIKEKRETATLKCYPIPRHDTVYWYQQGPGQDPQFLISFYEKMQSDKGSIPDRFSAQQFSDYHSELNMSSLELGDSALYFCASSYSRRSLYEQYFGPGTRLTVT.

In this sample, this clonotype turned up a few times. The junction shows a germline mismatch at one end, possibly a read error. The rearrangement links TRBV7-8 to TRBJ2-4; TRBD1 might be the D (5 bases). The length of the CDR3 is 13 residues. Per the germline V gene, CDR1 is SGHVS and CDR2 is FQNEAQ. CDR3 in amino acids: CASSLGGWGRKAF. CDR3 bases: TGTGCCAGCAGCTTAGGGGGTTGGGGCCGGAAGGCCTTC. Supplemented by reference TRBV7-8 and TRBJ2-4, the full variable domain reads GAGVSQSPRYKVAKRGQDVALRCDPISGHVSLFWYQQALGQGPEFLTYFQNEAQLDKSGLPSDRFFAERPEGSVSTLKIQRTQQEDSAVYLCASSLGGWGRKAFGAGTRLSVL.

This clonotype was counted a few times. The chain links TRBV20-1 to TRBJ1-2; 7 bases map to TRBD1. The CDR3 extends over 15 amino acids. The germline V gene has CDR1 DFQATT and CDR2 SNEGSKA (reference sequence). The trim removed 5 bases at V and 4 bases at J, leaving 13 bases unmatched. The CDR3 is CSAPLLKGQSYGYTF. The CDR3 DNA follows: TGCAGTGCTCCCCTCTTAAAGGGACAGAGCTATGGCTACACCTTC.

In this sample, this clonotype turned up a few times. The chain has TRBV5-1 and TRBJ2-7; D not resolved. With 0 bases removed from V and 4 bases from J, the gap between germline ends came to 11 bases. Germline values: CDR1 SGHRS, CDR2 YFSETQ. This CDR3 is 14 amino acids long. The CDR3 DNA sequence: TGCGCCAGCAGCTTGGTCGGGCTGGAGTACGAGCAGTACTTC. Amino acid sequence: CASSLVGLEYEQYF.

By proportion, this clonotype is large. The chain is built from TRBV12-3 or TRBV12-4 and TRBJ1-1, with D possibly being TRBD1 (5 bases). The CDR3 has 14 residues. Trimming cost V 3 bases and J 4 bases, with 12 bases left between them. Here the CDR3 reads CASSLSGAGTEAFF. The DNA of the CDR3 is TGTGCCAGCAGTTTGAGTGGGGCGGGCACTGAAGCTTTCTTT.

This clonotype occurred a few times. The rearrangement joins TRBV11-3 to TRBJ2-1, with 9 positions matching TRBD2. The germline V gene encodes CDR1 SGHNT and CDR2 YENEEA. With 3 bases clipped from V and 4 bases from J, the junction kept 4 bases outside the gene matches. This CDR3 comprises 15 residues. CDR3 sequence: CASSFSGGDYNEQFF. The CDR3 DNA reads TGTGCCAGCAGCTTTAGCGGGGGAGATTACAATGAGCAGTTCTTC.

The chain has TRBV2 and TRBJ2-7; a possible D gene is TRBD1 (6 bases). There are 14 residues in the CDR3. The V gene lost 3 bases and the J gene lost 4 bases, with 13 bases spanning the gap. In germline, CDR1 is SNHLY, CDR2 FYNNEI. CDR3 residues: CASSEQGRVYEQYF. The CDR3 bases are TGTGCCAGCAGTGAGCAGGGGCGCGTGTACGAGCAGTACTTC.

The chain is built from TRBV20-1 and TRBJ2-7, with unresolved D. Germline-derived CDR1 and CDR2 are DFQATT and SNEGSKA (reference sequence). CDR3 length equals 13 residues. V gave up 2 bases and J gave up 1 base, with 9 bases separating them. CDR3 protein: CSARYSTSYEQYF. As DNA, the CDR3 is TGCAGTGCTAGATATTCCACTTCCTACGAGCAGTACTTC.